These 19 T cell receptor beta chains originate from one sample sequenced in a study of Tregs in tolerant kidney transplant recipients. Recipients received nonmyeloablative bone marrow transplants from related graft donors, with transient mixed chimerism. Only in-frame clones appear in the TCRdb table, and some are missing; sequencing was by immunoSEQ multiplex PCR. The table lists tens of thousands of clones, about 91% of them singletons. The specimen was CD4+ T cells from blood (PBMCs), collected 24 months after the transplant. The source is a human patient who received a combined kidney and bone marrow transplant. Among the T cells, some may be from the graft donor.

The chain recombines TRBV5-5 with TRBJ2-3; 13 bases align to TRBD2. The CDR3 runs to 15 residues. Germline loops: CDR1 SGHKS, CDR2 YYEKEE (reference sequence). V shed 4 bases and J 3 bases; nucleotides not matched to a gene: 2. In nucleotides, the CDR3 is TGTGCCAGCAGCCGGACTAGCGGGAGAACAGATACGCAGTATTTT. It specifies CASSRTSGRTDTQYF. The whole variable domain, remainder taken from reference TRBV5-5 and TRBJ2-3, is DAGVTQSPTHLIKTRGQQVTLRCSPISGHKSVSWYQQVLGQGPQFIFQYYEKEERGRGNFPDRFSARQFPNYSSELNVNALLLGDSALYLCASSRTSGRTDTQYFGPGTRLTVL.

The DNA of the CDR3 is TGTGCCAGCAGCCTCGGAGGGAGCAATCAGCCCCAGCATTTT. Its translation is CASSLGGSNQPQHF. J is TRBJ1-5 and V is TRBV6-1; D gene uncertain. V lost 6 bases to trimming and J lost 1 base, with 10 bases between them. This CDR3 has 14 amino acids. Germline CDR1 reads MNHNS; CDR2 reads SASEGT.

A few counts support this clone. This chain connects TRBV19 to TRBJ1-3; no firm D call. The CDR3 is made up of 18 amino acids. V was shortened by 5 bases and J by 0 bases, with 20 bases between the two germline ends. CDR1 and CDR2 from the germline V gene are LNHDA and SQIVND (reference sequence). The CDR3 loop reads CASSAMFDFSSSGNTIYF. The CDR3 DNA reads TGTGCCAGTAGTGCGATGTTCGACTTTTCGAGCTCTGGAAACACCATATATTTT.

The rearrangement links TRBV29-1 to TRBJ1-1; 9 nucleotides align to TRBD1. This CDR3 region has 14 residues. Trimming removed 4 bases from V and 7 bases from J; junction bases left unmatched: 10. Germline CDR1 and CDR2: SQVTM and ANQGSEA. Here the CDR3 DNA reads TGCAGCGTTGGGTGGGGACAGGGAATTGGTGAAGCTTTCTTT. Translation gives CSVGWGQGIGEAFF.

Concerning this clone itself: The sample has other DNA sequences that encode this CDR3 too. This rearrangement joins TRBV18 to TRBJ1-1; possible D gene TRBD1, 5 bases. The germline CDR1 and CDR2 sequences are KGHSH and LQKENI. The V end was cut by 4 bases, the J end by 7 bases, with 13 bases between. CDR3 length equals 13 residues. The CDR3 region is CASSRDTGFEAFF. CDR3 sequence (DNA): TGTGCCAGCTCACGTGACACAGGATTTGAAGCTTTCTTT.

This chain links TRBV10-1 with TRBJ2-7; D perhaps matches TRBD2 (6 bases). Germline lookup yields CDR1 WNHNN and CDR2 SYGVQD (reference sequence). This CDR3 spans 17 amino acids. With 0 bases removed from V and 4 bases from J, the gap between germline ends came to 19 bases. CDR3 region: CASSESGGKDFTYEQYF. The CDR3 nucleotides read TGCGCCAGCAGTGAGTCGGGGGGTAAAGACTTTACATACGAGCAGTACTTC.

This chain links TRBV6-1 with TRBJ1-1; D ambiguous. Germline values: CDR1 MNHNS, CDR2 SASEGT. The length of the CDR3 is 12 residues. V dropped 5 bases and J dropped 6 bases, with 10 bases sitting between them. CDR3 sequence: CASSLAEAEAFF. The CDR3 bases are TGTGCCAGCAGTCTCGCAGAGGCTGAAGCTTTCTTT.

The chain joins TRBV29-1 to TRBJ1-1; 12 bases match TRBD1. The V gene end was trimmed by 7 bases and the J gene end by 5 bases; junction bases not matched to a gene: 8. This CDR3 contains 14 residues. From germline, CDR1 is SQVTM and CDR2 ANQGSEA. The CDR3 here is CSARDRGLRTEAFF. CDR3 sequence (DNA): TGCAGCGCCCGGGACAGGGGGCTACGAACTGAAGCTTTCTTT.

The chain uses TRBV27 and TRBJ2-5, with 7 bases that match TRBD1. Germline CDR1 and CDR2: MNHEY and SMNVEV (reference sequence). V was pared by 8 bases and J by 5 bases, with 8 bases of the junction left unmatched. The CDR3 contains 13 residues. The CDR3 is CASGRQGRETQYF. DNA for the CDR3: TGTGCCAGCGGGAGACAGGGAAGGGAGACCCAGTACTTC.

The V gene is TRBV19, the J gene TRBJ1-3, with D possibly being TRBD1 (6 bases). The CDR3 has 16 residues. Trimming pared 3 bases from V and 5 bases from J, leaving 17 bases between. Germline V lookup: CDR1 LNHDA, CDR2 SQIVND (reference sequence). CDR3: CASSIKGGGIRNTIYF. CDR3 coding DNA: TGTGCCAGTAGTATTAAAGGGGGAGGGATCAGAAACACCATATATTTT.

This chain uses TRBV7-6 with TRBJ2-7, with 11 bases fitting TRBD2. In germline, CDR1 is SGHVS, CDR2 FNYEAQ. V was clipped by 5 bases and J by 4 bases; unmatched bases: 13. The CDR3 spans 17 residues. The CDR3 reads CASSPLALAGGAYEQYF. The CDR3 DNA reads TGTGCCAGCAGCCCATTAGCTCTAGCGGGAGGTGCTTACGAGCAGTACTTC. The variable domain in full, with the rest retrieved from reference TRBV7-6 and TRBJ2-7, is GAGVSQSPRYKVTKRGQDVALRCDPISGHVSLYWYRQALGQGPEFLTYFNYEAQQDKSGLPNDRFSAERPEGSISTLTIQRTEQRDSAMYRCASSPLALAGGAYEQYFGPGTRLTVT.

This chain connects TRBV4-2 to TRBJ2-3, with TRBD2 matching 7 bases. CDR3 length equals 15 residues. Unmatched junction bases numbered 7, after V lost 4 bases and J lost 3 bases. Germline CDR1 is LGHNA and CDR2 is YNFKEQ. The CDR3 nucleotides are TGTGCCAGCAGCCCAGTGGGGGAGGGGACAGATACGCAGTATTTT. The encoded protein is CASSPVGEGTDTQYF.

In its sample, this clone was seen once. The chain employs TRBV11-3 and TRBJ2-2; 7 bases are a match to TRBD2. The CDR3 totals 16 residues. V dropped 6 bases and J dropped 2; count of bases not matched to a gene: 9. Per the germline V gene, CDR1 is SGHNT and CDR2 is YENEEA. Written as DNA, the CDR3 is TGTGCCAGCAGTACTAGCGTCCTAACAAACACCGGGGAGCTGTTTTTT. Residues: CASSTSVLTNTGELFF.

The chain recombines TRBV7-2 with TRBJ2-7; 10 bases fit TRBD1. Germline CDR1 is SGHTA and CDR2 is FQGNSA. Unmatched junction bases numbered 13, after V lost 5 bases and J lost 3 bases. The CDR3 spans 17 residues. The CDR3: CASSTPPGQGVGYEQYF. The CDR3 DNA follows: TGTGCCAGCAGCACCCCCCCAGGACAGGGGGTGGGCTACGAGCAGTACTTC.

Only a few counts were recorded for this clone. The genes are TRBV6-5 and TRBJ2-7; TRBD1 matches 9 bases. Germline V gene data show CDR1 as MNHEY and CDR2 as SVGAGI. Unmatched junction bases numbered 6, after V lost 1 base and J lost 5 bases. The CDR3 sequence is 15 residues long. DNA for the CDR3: TGTGCCAGCAGTTACTTCGGGACAGGGTTCCACGAGCAGTACTTC. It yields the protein CASSYFGTGFHEQYF.

This CDR3 reads CSVGEIQGREQYF. For the CDR3, the DNA is TGCAGCGTTGGGGAAATACAGGGGAGGGAGCAGTACTTC. The chain couples TRBV29-1 to TRBJ2-7; a weak D match, TRBD1 (7 bases). Germline V gene data show CDR1 as SQVTM and CDR2 as ANQGSEA. The V and J ends lost 4 bases and 7 bases respectively, with 17 bases between them. This CDR3 contains 13 residues.

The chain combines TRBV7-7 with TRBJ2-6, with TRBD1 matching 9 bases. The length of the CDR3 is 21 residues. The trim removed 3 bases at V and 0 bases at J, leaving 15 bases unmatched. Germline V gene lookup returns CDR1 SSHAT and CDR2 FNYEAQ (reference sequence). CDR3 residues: CASSFFPWEGQGCSGANVLTF. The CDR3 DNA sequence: TGTGCCAGCAGCTTTTTTCCCTGGGAAGGACAGGGGTGCTCTGGGGCCAACGTCCTGACTTTC.

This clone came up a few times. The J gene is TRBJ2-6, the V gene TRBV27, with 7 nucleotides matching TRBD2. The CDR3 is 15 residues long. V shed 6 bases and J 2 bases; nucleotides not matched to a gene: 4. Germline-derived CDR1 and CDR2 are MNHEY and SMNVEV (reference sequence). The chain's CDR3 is CASSPLATGANVLTF. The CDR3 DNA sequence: TGTGCCAGCAGCCCACTAGCGACTGGGGCCAACGTCCTGACTTTC.

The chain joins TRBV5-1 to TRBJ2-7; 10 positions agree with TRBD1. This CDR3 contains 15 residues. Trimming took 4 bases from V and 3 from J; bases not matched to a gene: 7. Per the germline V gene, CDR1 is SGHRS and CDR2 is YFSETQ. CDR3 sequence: CASSLGQGIDYEQYF. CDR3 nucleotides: TGCGCCAGCAGCCTGGGACAGGGGATAGACTACGAGCAGTACTTC. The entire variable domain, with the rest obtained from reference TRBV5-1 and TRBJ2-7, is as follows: KAGVTQTPRYLIKTRGQQVTLSCSPISGHRSVSWYQQTPGQGLQFLFEYFSETQRNKGNFPGRFSGRQFSNSRSEMNVSTLELGDSALYLCASSLGQGIDYEQYFGPGTRLTVT.